This TCR beta chain was documented in a study of blood T cell repertoires in COVID-19. Study background: In each case, the material was cDNA or gDNA derived from T cells, B-cell-depleted T cells, or PBMCs.

One Seattle source followed patients from active infection through their disease course. In the original analysis: Reference gene primer amplification gave estimated nucleated cell counts. Libraries were prepared by immunoSEQ multiplex PCR; TCRdb keeps only in-frame clonotypes and omits some of them. The V and J calls and clone size were taken over from that table, and D and trimming were inferred from the DNA. The sample holds some 520,000 clones, approximately 89% seen once. Trimming at V came to 0 bases and at J to 3 bases, leaving 4 bases not matched to a gene. This CDR3 contains 16 residues. CDR1 is LGHNT, CDR2 FRNRAP, per germline.

This sequence originates from a man aged 18-30 years with COVID-19, enrolled during active disease. This sequence joins TRBV12-5 and TRBJ2-5, with 10 bases lining up with TRBD1. Sequenced input: peripheral blood. CDR3: CASGLVLGTGEETQYF. CDR3 nucleotides: TGTGCTAGTGGTTTGGTACTTGGGACAGGGGAAGAGACCCAGTACTTC.